The 13 T cell receptor beta chains below all came from one sample that was sequenced in a study of T cell repertoires in cytomegalovirus infection. TCRdb reanalysed the reads using MiXCR and keeps one entry per CDR3 protein. This table holds about a million distinct CDR3 sequences, roughly 31% found once. Their antigens remain unidentified. The sequenced sample was cultured CD8+ T cells from PBMCs, obtained from culture after CMV antigen stimulation. These receptors were obtained from a human donor in good health (CMV status not recorded). Some clones in this sample may be carry-over from other donors' samples.

This clonotype turned up a few times. V is TRBV12-3 or TRBV12-4 and J is TRBJ1-3, with 8 bases that match TRBD1. V lost 1 base, J lost 5 bases, and 4 bases stayed unmatched. The CDR3 covers 15 residues. CDR3 nucleotide sequence: TGTGCCAGCAGTTTAGGCAGGGGGCAGAGAAACACCATATATTTT. Translated, it gives CASSLGRGQRNTIYF.

The table lists this clonotype with many counts. V gene TRBV7-2 combines with J gene TRBJ2-5, with 11 bases identical to TRBD2. V dropped 1 base and J dropped 1; count of bases not matched to a gene: 11. The CDR3 length is 19 residues. Germline V lookup: CDR1 SGHTA, CDR2 FQGNSA. CDR3 sequence reads: CASSLGLGLAGDTQETQYF. In DNA form, the CDR3 reads TGTGCCAGCAGCTTAGGATTAGGACTAGCGGGCGATACCCAAGAGACCCAGTACTTC.

The genes are TRBV11-1 and TRBJ1-1; D is possibly TRBD1 (6 bases). The CDR3 has 15 amino acids. CDR1 is SGHAT and CDR2 is FQDESV in the germline V gene (reference sequence). Trimming shortened V by 2 bases and J by 4 bases, and 14 bases separated the two germline ends. The CDR3 coding sequence is TGTGCCAGCAGCTTAAGAGCGGGACAACCCACTGAAGCTTTCTTT. Translating gives CASSLRAGQPTEAFF.

The chain carries TRBV6-1 and TRBJ1-4, with 7 bases fitting TRBD1. V shed 6 bases and J 3 bases; nucleotides not matched to a gene: 7. CDR3 size: 15 residues. Germline CDR1 and CDR2: MNHNS and SASEGT. The CDR3 DNA reads as TGTGCCAGCAGGGACAGGACGGACGCTAATGAAAAACTGTTTTTT. It specifies CASRDRTDANEKLFF.

This rearrangement joins TRBV2 to TRBJ1-2, with 9 bases matching TRBD1. The CDR3 loop spans 14 amino acids. Germline V lookup: CDR1 SNHLY, CDR2 FYNNEI. With 3 bases clipped from V and 8 bases from J, the junction kept 7 bases outside the gene matches. The CDR3 reads CASSERGTGRGYTF. DNA for the CDR3: TGTGCCAGCAGTGAGAGGGGGACAGGGCGGGGCTACACCTTC.

This chain joins TRBV7-6 and TRBJ2-1; TRBD1 is a possible D gene (6 bases). The CDR3 contains 13 residues. Between the trimmed V and J ends, which lost 2 bases and 15 bases, there was a span of 17 bases. Looked up from germline, CDR1 is SGHVS and CDR2 is FNYEAQ. CDR3 protein: CASSLRGRDIAFF. The CDR3 nucleotides are TGTGCCAGCAGCTTACGCGGCCGGGACATCGCGTTCTTC.

The J gene is TRBJ2-7, the V gene TRBV3-1, with 8 positions matching TRBD1. CDR1 and CDR2 from the germline V gene are LGHDT and YNNKEL (reference sequence). The V gene end was trimmed by 0 bases and the J gene end by 0 bases; junction bases not matched to a gene: 4. This CDR3 has 16 amino acids. CDR3 sequence (DNA): TGTGCCAGCAGCCAAGATCCGCAGGGGGCCTCCTACGAGCAGTACTTC. Its translation: CASSQDPQGASYEQYF.

The chain has TRBV11-2 and TRBJ2-7; D perhaps matches TRBD2 (6 bases). Per the germline V gene, CDR1 is SGHAT and CDR2 is FQNNGV. V lost 5 bases and J 6 bases, leaving 20 bases between the germline ends. The CDR3 consists of 15 residues. CDR3 bases: TGTGCCAGCAGCCCGGGAGAGTTCGCGGTATCCGAGCAGTACTTC. Encoded protein: CASSPGEFAVSEQYF.

The J gene is TRBJ1-4, the V gene TRBV4-2; D gene ambiguous. The CDR3 has 14 residues. V lost 4 bases and J lost 6, with 12 bases in between. In germline, CDR1 is LGHNA, CDR2 YNFKEQ. CDR3 protein: CASSLRILDEKLFF. CDR3 coding DNA: TGTGCCAGCAGCCTTCGCATCCTGGATGAAAAACTGTTTTTT.

In this sample, this clonotype turned up a few times. V and J are TRBV7-8 and TRBJ2-2; D is tentatively TRBD1 or TRBD2 (5 bases each). V lost 7 bases to trimming and J lost 7 bases, with 10 bases between them. The CDR3 has 12 residues. Germline V gene data show CDR1 as SGHVS and CDR2 as FQNEAQ. This CDR3 is CASTRGGGELFF. Written as DNA, the CDR3 is TGTGCCAGCACACGTGGGGGCGGGGAGCTGTTTTTT.

This clonotype was recorded at least ten times. This rearrangement joins TRBV20-1 to TRBJ2-5, with 7 bases aligning to TRBD1. CDR1 is DFQATT and CDR2 is SNEGSKA in the germline V gene (reference sequence). This CDR3 has 12 amino acids. Trimming took 7 bases from V and 4 from J; bases not matched to a gene: 6. CDR3: CSVIAGGETQYF. CDR3 DNA: TGCAGTGTCATAGCAGGGGGAGAGACCCAGTACTTC.

This chain uses TRBV20-1 with TRBJ2-2; D not certain. The CDR3 is made up of 12 amino acids. V lost 1 base to trimming and J lost 6 bases, with 6 bases between them. The germline CDR1 and CDR2 sequences are DFQATT and SNEGSKA (reference sequence). Here the CDR3 reads CSARGGSGELFF. The CDR3 bases are TGCAGTGCTAGAGGAGGTTCCGGGGAGCTGTTTTTT.

This clonotype occurred a few times. The chain joins TRBV2 to TRBJ2-1; D might be TRBD1 or TRBD2, each matching 6 bases. Trimming removed 6 bases at V and 0 bases at J, with 15 bases between. The CDR3 covers 16 residues. The germline V gene has CDR1 SNHLY and CDR2 FYNNEI. CDR3 in DNA: TGTGCCAGCAGCCAGGGACACGGGAGCTCCTACAATGAGCAGTTCTTC. It translates to CASSQGHGSSYNEQFF. The entire variable domain, with the rest obtained from reference TRBV2 and TRBJ2-1, is as follows: EPEVTQTPSHQVTQMGQEVILRCVPISNHLYFYWYRQILGQKVEFLVSFYNNEISEKSEIFDDQFSVERPDGSNFTLKIRSTKLEDSAMYFCASSQGHGSSYNEQFFGPGTRLTVL.